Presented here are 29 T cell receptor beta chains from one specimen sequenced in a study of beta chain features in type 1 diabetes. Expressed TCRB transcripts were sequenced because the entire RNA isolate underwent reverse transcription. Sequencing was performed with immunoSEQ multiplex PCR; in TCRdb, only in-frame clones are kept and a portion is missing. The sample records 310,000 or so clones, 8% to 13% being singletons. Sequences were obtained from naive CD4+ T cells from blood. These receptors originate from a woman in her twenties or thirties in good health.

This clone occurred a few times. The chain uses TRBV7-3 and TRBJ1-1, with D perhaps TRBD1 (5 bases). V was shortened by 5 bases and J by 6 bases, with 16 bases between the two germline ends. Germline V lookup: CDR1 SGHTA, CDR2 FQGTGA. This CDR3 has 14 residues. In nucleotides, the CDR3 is TGTGCCAGCAGCACCTGGGGGGGTAACCCTGAAGCTTTCTTT. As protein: CASSTWGGNPEAFF.

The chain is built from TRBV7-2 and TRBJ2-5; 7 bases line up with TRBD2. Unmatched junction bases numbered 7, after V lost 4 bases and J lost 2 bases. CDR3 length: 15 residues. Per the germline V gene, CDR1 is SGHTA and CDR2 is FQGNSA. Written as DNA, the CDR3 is TGTGCCAGCAGCTGGGGACTAAGTGGGCAAGAGACCCAGTACTTC. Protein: CASSWGLSGQETQYF.

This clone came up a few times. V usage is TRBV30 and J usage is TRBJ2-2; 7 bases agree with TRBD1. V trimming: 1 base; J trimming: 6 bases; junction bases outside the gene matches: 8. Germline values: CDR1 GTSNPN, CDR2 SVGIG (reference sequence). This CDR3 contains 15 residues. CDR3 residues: CAWSESDRAAGELFF. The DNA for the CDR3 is TGTGCCTGGAGTGAATCCGACAGGGCAGCCGGGGAGCTGTTTTTT.

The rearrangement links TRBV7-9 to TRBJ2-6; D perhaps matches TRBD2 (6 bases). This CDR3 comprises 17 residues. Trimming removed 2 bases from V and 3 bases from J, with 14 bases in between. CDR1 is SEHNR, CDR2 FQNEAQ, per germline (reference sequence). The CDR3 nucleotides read TGTGCCAGCAGCTTAAGGTTCGGAGGGGATGGGGCCAACGTCCTGACTTTC. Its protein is CASSLRFGGDGANVLTF.

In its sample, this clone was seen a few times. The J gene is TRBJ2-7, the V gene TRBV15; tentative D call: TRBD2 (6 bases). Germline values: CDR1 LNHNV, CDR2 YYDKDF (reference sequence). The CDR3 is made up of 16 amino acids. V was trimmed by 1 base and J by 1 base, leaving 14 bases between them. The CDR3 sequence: CATSRGSGGGSYEQYF. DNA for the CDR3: TGTGCCACCAGCAGAGGTTCTGGGGGAGGATCCTACGAGCAGTACTTC.

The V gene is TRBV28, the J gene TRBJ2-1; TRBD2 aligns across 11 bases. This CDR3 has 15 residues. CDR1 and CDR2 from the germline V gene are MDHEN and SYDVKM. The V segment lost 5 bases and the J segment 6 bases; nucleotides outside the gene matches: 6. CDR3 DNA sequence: TGTGCCAGCAGTCCCCGACTAGCGGGACTCAATGAGCAGTTCTTC. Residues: CASSPRLAGLNEQFF.

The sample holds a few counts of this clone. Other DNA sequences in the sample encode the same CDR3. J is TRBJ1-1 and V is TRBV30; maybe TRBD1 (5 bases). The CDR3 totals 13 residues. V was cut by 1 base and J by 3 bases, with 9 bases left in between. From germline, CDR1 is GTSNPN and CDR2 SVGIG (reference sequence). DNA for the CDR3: TGTGCCTGGAGTGGACAAGGGGACACTGAAGCTTTCTTT. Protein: CAWSGQGDTEAFF.

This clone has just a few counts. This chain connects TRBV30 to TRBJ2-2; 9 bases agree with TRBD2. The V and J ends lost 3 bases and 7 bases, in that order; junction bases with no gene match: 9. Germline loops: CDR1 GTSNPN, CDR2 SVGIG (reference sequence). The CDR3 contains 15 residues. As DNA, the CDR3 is TGTGCCTGGAGCAGTAGCGGGAGTTACCACGGGGAGCTGTTTTTT. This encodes CAWSSSGSYHGELFF.

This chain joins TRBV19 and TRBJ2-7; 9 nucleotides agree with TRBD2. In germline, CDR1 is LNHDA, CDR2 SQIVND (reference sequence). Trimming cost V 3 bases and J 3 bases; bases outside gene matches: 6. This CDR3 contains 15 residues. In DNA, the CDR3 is TGTGCCAGTAGTATCGCTAGCGGGACCCTCTACGAGCAGTACTTC. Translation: CASSIASGTLYEQYF.

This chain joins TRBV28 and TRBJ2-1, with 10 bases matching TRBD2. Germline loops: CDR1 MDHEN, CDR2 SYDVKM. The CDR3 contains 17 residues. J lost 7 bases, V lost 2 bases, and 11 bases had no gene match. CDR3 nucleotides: TGTGCCAGCAGTTTAGTCGGCCGCGCTAGCGGGAGAAATGAGCAGTTCTTC. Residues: CASSLVGRASGRNEQFF.

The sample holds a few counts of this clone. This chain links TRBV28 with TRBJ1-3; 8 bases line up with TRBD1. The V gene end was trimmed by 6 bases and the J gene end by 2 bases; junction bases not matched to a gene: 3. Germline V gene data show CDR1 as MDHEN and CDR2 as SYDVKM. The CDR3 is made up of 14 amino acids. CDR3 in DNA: TGTGCCAGCAGGAGGACAGGGCCTGGAAACACCATATATTTT. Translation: CASRRTGPGNTIYF.

The CDR3 coding sequence is TGTGCCTGGAGTAATAGGGGGGGTCAGGAGACCCAGTACTTC. Its protein product is CAWSNRGGQETQYF. The chain recombines TRBV30 with TRBJ2-5; tentative D call: TRBD2 (7 bases). CDR1 is GTSNPN and CDR2 is SVGIG in the germline V gene (reference sequence). Deletions cut 2 bases from V and 5 bases from J, with 15 bases between. The CDR3 contains 14 residues.

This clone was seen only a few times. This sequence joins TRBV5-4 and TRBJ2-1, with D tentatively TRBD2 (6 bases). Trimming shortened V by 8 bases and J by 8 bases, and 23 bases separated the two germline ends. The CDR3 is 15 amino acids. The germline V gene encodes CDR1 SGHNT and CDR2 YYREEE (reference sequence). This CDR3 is CARKRAVGSVDEQFF. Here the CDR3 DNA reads TGTGCCAGGAAGCGGGCGGTCGGATCTGTCGATGAGCAGTTCTTC.

The CDR3 loop is CASSLARLVQLTEQFF. CDR3 nucleotides: TGTGCCAGCAGCTTAGCGCGGCTAGTTCAGTTGACGGAGCAGTTCTTC. This rearrangement joins TRBV7-8 to TRBJ2-1; D gene unclear. V dropped 0 bases and J dropped 10 bases, with 19 bases sitting between them. The CDR3 is 16 residues long. CDR1 and CDR2 from the germline V gene are SGHVS and FQNEAQ.

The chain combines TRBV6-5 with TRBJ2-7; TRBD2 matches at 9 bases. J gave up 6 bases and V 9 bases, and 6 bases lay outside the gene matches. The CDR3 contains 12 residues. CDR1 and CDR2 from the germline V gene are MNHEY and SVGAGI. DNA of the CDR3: TGTGCCAGTCAGCGGGAGGCGAGCGAGCAGTACTTC. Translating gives CASQREASEQYF.

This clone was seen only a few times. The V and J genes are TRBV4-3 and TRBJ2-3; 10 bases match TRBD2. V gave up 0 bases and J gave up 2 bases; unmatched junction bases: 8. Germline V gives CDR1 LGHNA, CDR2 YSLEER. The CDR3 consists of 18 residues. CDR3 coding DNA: TGCGCCAGCAGCCAAGATCCACTCGGACTAGCGGTCACAGATACGCAGTATTTT. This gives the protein CASSQDPLGLAVTDTQYF.

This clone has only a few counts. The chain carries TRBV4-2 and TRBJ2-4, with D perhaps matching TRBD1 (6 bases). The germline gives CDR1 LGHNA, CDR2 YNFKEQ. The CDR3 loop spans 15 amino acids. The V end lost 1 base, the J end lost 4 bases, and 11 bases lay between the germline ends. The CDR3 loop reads CASSQGQDVKNIQYF. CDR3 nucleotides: TGTGCCAGCAGCCAAGGACAGGACGTGAAAAACATTCAGTACTTC.

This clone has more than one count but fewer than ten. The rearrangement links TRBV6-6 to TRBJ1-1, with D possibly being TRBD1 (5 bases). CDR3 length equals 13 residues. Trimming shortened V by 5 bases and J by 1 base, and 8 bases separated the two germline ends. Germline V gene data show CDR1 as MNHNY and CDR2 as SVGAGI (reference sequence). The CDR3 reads CASSRTQNTEAFF. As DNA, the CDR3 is TGTGCCAGCAGTCGGACACAGAACACTGAAGCTTTCTTT.

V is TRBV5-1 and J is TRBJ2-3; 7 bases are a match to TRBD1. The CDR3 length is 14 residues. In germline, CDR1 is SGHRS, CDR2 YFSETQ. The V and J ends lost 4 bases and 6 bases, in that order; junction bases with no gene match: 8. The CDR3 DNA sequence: TGCGCCAGCAGCCGAGGGGACAGTTACGATACGCAGTATTTT. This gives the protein CASSRGDSYDTQYF.

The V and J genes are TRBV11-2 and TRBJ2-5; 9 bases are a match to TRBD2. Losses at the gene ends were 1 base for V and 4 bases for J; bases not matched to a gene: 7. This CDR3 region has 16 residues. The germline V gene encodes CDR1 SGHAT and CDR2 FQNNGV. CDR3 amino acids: CASSLVFGLARETQYF. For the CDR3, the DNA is TGTGCCAGCAGCTTAGTCTTCGGACTAGCGAGAGAGACCCAGTACTTC. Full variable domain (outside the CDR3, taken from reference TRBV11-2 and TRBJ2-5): EAGVAQSPRYKIIEKRQSVAFWCNPISGHATLYWYQQILGQGPKLLIQFQNNGVVDDSQLPKDRFSAERLKGVDSTLKIQPAKLEDSAVYLCASSLVFGLARETQYFGPGTRLLVL.

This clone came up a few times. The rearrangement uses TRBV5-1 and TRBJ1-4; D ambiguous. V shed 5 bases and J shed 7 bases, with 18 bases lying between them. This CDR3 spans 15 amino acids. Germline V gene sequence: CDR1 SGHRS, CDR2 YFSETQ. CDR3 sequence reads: CASSPLTTSSEKLFF. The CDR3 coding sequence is TGCGCCAGCAGTCCCCTGACTACGTCGAGTGAAAAACTGTTTTTT.

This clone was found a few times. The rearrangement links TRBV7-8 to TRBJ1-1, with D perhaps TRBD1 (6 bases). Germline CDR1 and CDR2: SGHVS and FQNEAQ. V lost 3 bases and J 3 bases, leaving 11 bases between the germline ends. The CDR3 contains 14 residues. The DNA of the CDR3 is TGTGCCAGCAGCTTTACAGGGTCGGACACTGAAGCTTTCTTT. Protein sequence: CASSFTGSDTEAFF.

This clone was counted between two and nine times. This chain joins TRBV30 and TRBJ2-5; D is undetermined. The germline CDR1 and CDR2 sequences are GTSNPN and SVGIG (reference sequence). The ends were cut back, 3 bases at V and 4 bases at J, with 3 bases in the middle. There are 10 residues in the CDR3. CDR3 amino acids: CAWSVETQYF. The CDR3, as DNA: TGTGCCTGGAGCGTAGAGACCCAGTACTTC. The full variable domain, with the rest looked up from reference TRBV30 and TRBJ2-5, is SQTIHQWPATLVQPVGSPLSLECTVEGTSNPNLYWYRQAAGRGLQLLFYSVGIGQISSEVPQNLSASRPQDRQFILSSKKLLLSDSGFYLCAWSVETQYFGPGTRLLVL.

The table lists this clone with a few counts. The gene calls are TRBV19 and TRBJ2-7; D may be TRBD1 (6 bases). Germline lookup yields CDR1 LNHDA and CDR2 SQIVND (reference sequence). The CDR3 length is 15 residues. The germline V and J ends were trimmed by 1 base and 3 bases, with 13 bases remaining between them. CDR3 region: CASSIGDKVLYEQYF. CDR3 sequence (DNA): TGTGCCAGTAGTATAGGGGACAAGGTTCTCTACGAGCAGTACTTC.

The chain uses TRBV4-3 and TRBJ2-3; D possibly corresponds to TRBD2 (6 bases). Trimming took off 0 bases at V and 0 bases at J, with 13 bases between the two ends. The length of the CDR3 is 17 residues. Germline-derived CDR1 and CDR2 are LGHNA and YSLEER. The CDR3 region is CASSQEGASGSTDTQYF. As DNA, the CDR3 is TGCGCCAGCAGCCAAGAGGGCGCGAGCGGGAGCACAGATACGCAGTATTTT.

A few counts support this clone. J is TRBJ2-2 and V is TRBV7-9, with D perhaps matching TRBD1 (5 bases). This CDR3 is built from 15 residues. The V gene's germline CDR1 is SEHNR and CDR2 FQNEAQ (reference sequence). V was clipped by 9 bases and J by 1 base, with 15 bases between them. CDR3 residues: CASPREGRNTGELFF. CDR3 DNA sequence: TGTGCCAGTCCCAGGGAAGGGCGGAACACCGGGGAGCTGTTTTTT.

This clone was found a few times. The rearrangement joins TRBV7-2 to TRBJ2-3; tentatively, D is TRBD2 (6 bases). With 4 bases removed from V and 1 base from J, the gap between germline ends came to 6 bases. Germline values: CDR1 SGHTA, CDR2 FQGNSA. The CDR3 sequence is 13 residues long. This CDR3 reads CASSSSGTDTQYF. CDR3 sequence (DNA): TGTGCCAGCAGCTCTAGCGGCACAGATACGCAGTATTTT.

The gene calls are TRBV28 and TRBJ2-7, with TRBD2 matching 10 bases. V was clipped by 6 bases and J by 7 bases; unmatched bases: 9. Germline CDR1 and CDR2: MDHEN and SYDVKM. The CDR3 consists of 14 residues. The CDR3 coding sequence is TGTGCCAGCAGCCCAAGCGGGAGGGCCCGAGAGCAGTACTTC. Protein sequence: CASSPSGRAREQYF.

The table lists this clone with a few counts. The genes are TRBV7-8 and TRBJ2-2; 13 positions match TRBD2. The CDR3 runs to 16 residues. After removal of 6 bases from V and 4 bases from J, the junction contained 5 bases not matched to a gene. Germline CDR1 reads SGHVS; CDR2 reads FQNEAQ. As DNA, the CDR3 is TGTGCCAGCAGAATCGGACTAGCGGGAGCCACCGGGGAGCTGTTTTTT. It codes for CASRIGLAGATGELFF.